This entry lists 7 T cell receptor beta chains sequenced from one sample in a study of shared clonotypes between healthy human individuals. Clones were read by immunoSEQ multiplex PCR, and TCRdb kept only the in-frame ones, dropping some. The sample has a few million clones, around 90% seen once. Sample: naive CD4+ T cells sorted from blood. Specified subset: CD45RA+ positively selected. Source of these receptors: a man between 18 and 35 years old in good health.

This chain connects TRBV6-5 to TRBJ1-2; TRBD1 might be the D (5 bases). The germline V gene encodes CDR1 MNHEY and CDR2 SVGAGI. The CDR3 totals 11 residues. Trimming pared 5 bases from V and 6 bases from J, leaving 7 bases between. The CDR3 reads CASSRRDGYTF. The CDR3 coding sequence is TGTGCCAGCAGTCGCAGGGATGGCTACACCTTC.

The chain is built from TRBV28 and TRBJ1-2, with a tentative D call TRBD1 (5 bases). The CDR3 spans 14 residues. Germline-derived CDR1 and CDR2 are MDHEN and SYDVKM. Between the trimmed V and J ends, which lost 5 bases and 2 bases, there was a span of 12 bases. The CDR3 spells CASSLGVGNYGYTF. Written as DNA, the CDR3 is TGTGCCAGCAGTCTGGGGGTGGGAAACTATGGCTACACCTTC.

V is TRBV7-9 and J is TRBJ1-1; D is perhaps TRBD1 (6 bases). Trimming removed 2 bases from V and 2 bases from J, with 9 bases in between. The germline gives CDR1 SEHNR, CDR2 FQNEAQ (reference sequence). This CDR3 contains 14 residues. DNA for the CDR3: TGTGCCAGCAGCTTAACAGGGATTAACACTGAAGCTTTCTTT. It specifies CASSLTGINTEAFF.

The chain links TRBV5-5 to TRBJ1-2; 10 nucleotides match TRBD1. The CDR3 loop spans 16 amino acids. V shed 0 bases, J shed 8 bases, and the junction held 10 bases outside the gene matches. CDR1 and CDR2 from the germline V gene are SGHKS and YYEKEE (reference sequence). CDR3 in DNA: TGTGCCAGCAGCTTGGCCGTAGGGACAGGGGCGATCGGCTACACCTTC. This sequence encodes CASSLAVGTGAIGYTF.

This clone was counted once. The J gene is TRBJ2-5, the V gene TRBV10-3, with 7 positions matching TRBD1. Germline CDR1 is ENHRY and CDR2 is SYGVKD. Trimming at V came to 7 bases and at J to 1 base, leaving 3 bases not matched to a gene. The CDR3 length is 13 residues. Here the CDR3 reads CAINGQAQETQYF. The CDR3 region has the DNA TGTGCCATCAATGGACAGGCCCAAGAGACCCAGTACTTC.

The J gene is TRBJ1-2, the V gene TRBV6-6, with TRBD1 identical over 8 bases. CDR3 length: 12 amino acids. Germline V lookup: CDR1 MNHNY, CDR2 SVGAGI (reference sequence). V shed 5 bases and J 7 bases; nucleotides not matched to a gene: 3. The CDR3: CASSNGQGGYTF. The CDR3, as DNA: TGTGCCAGCAGTAACGGACAGGGTGGCTACACCTTC.

This clone has a handful of counts. Other DNA sequences within the sample encode an identical CDR3. V and J are TRBV18 and TRBJ1-1; TRBD1 is a possible D gene (5 bases). V was trimmed by 2 bases and J by 1 base, leaving 8 bases between them. The CDR3 sequence is 14 residues long. Germline CDR1 KGHSH, CDR2 LQKENI. The CDR3 is CASSPGTANTEAFF. CDR3 DNA: TGTGCCAGCTCACCAGGGACGGCGAACACTGAAGCTTTCTTT.